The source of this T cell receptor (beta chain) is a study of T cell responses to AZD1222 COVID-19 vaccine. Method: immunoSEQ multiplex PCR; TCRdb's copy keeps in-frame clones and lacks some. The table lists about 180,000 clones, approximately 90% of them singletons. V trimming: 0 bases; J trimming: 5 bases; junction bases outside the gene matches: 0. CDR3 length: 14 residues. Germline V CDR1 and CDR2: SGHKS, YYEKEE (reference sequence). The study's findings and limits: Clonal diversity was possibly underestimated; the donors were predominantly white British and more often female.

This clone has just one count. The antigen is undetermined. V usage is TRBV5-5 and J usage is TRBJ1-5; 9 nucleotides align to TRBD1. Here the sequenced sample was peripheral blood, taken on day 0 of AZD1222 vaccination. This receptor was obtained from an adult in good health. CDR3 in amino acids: CASSLGQGDQPQHF. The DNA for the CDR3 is TGTGCCAGCAGCTTGGGACAGGGGGATCAGCCCCAGCATTTT. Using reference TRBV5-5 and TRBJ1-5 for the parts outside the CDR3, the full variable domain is DAGVTQSPTHLIKTRGQQVTLRCSPISGHKSVSWYQQVLGQGPQFIFQYYEKEERGRGNFPDRFSARQFPNYSSELNVNALLLGDSALYLCASSLGQGDQPQHFGDGTRLSIL.